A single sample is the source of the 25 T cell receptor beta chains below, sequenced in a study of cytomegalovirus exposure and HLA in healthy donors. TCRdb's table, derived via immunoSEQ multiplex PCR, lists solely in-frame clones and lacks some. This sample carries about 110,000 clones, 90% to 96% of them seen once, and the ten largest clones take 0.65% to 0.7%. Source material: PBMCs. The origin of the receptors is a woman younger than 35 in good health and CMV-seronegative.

The CDR3 DNA reads as TGTGCCAGCAGCGTAGTAGGGGCCCCTATCTCTGGAAACACCATATATTTT. This translates into CASSVVGAPISGNTIYF. The chain is built from TRBV9 and TRBJ1-3, with D perhaps matching TRBD1 (5 bases). Per the germline V gene, CDR1 is SGDLS and CDR2 is YYNGEE. The V gene lost 0 bases and the J gene lost 0 bases, with 13 bases spanning the gap. There are 17 residues in the CDR3.

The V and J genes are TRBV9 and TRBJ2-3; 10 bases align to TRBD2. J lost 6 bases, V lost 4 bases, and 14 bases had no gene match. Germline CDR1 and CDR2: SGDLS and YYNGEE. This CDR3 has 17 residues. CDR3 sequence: CASSHNSGLAGADTQYF. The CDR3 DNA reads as TGTGCCAGCAGCCACAACTCCGGGCTAGCGGGGGCCGATACGCAGTATTTT.

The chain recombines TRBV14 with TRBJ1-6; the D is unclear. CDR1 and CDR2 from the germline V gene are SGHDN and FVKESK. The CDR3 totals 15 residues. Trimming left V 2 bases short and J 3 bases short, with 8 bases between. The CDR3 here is CASSQSQLYNSPLHF. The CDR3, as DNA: TGTGCCAGCAGCCAAAGCCAACTCTATAATTCACCCCTCCACTTT.

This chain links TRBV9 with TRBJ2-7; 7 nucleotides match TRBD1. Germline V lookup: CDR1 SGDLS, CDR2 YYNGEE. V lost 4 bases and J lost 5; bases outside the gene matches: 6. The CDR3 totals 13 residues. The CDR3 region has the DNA TGTGCCAGCAGCCTAGGGGGCAGGGACGAGCAGTACTTC. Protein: CASSLGGRDEQYF.

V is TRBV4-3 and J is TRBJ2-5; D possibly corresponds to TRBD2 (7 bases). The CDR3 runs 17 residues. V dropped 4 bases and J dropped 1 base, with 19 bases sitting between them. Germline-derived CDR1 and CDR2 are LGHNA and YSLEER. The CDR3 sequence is CASSLEHRGASQETQYF. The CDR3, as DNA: TGCGCCAGCAGCCTCGAACATCGGGGGGCTTCCCAAGAGACCCAGTACTTC.

The CDR3 nucleotides read TGTGCCAGCAGCTTAGTTTCCACGAGAGACAGGGATAGCAATCAGCCCCAGCATTTT. Translated: CASSLVSTRDRDSNQPQHF. The chain has TRBV7-9 and TRBJ1-5; 7 bases align to TRBD1. This CDR3 comprises 19 residues. V dropped 1 base and J dropped 0; count of bases not matched to a gene: 12. Germline CDR1 and CDR2: SEHNR and FQNEAQ (reference sequence).

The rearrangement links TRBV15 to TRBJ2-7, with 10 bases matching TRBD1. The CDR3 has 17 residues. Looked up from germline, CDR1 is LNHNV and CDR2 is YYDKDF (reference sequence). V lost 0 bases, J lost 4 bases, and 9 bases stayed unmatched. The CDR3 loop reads CATSRDLGTGVRYEQYF. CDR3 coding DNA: TGTGCCACCAGCAGAGATCTTGGGACAGGGGTGAGGTACGAGCAGTACTTC.

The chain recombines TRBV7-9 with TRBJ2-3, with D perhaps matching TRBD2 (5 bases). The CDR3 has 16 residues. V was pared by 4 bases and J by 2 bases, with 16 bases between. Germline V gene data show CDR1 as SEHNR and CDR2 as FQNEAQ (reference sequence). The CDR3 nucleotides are TGTGCCAGCAGCTCTAACCCCTCGCGGGCCACAGATACGCAGTATTTT. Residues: CASSSNPSRATDTQYF.

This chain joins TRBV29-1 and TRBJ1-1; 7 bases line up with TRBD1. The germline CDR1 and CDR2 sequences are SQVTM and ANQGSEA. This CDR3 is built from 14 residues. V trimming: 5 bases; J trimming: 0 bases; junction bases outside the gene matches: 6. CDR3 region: CSVPRQGMNTEAFF. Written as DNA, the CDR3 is TGCAGCGTTCCCCGACAGGGAATGAACACTGAAGCTTTCTTT.

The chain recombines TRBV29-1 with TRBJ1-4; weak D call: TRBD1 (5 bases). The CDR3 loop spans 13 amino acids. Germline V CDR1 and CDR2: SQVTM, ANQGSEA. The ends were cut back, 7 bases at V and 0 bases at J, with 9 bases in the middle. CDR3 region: CSAQGSTNEKLFF. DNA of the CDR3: TGCAGCGCCCAGGGTTCAACTAATGAAAAACTGTTTTTT. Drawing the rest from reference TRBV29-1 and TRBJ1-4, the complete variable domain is SAVISQKPSRDICQRGTSLTIQCQVDSQVTMMFWYRQQPGQSLTLIATANQGSEATYESGFVIDKFPISRPNLTFSTLTVSNMSPEDSSIYLCSAQGSTNEKLFFGSGTQLSVL.

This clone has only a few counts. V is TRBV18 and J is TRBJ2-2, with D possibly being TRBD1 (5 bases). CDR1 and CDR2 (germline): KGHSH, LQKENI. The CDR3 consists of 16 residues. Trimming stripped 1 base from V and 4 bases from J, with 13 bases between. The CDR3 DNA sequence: TGTGCCAGCTCACCACTCGTCAGGGATACCACCGGGGAGCTGTTTTTT. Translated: CASSPLVRDTTGELFF.

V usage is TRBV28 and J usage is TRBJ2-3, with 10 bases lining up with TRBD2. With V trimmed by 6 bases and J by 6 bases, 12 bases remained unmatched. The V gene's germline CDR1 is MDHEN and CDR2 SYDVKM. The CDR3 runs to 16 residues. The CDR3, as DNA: TGTGCCAGCAGCCGCCTAAGCGGGGGGGCCGGGGATACGCAGTATTTT. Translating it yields CASSRLSGGAGDTQYF.

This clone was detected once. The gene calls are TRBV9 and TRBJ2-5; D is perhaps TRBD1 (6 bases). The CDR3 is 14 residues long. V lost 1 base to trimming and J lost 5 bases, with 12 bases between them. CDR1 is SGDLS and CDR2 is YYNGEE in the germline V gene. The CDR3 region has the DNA TGTGCCAGCAGCGTACCTGGGGGCTCGGAGACCCAGTACTTC. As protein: CASSVPGGSETQYF. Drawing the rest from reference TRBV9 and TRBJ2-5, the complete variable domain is DSGVTQTPKHLITATGQRVTLRCSPRSGDLSVYWYQQSLDQGLQFLIQYYNGEERAKGNILERFSAQQFPDLHSELNLSSLELGDSALYFCASSVPGGSETQYFGPGTRLLVL.

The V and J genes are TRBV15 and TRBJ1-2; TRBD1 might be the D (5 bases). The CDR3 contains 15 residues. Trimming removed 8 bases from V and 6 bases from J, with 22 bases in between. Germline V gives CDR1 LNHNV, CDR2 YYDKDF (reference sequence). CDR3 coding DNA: TGTGCCACCGGCTCCAGGGTTTCACTGCTAAATGGCTACACCTTC. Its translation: CATGSRVSLLNGYTF.

In DNA, the CDR3 is TGTGCCTGGCGAACCGCGGCTCAGGGTTACACTGAAGCTTTCTTT. Translated: CAWRTAAQGYTEAFF. The chain has TRBV30 and TRBJ1-1, with D tentatively TRBD1 (5 bases). CDR1 and CDR2 from the germline V gene are GTSNPN and SVGIG (reference sequence). Trimming cost V 5 bases and J 3 bases, with 19 bases left between them. This CDR3 comprises 15 residues.

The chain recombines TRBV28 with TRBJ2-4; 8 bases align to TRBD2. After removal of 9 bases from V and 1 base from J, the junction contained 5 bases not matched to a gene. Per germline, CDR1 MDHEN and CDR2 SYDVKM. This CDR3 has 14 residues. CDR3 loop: CARERGGAKNIQYF. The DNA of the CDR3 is TGTGCCAGGGAACGCGGGGGGGCCAAAAACATTCAGTACTTC.

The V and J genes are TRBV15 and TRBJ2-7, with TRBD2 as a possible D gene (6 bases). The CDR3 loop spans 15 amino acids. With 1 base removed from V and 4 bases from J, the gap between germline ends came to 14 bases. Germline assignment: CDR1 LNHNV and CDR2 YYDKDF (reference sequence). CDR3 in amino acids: CATSRVGGVGYEQYF. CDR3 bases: TGTGCCACCAGCAGAGTGGGGGGTGTTGGATACGAGCAGTACTTC.

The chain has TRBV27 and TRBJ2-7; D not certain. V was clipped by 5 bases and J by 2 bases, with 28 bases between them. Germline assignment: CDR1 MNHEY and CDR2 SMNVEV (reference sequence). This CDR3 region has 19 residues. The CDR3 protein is CASSPRYLSITHPPYEQYF. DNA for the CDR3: TGTGCCAGCAGTCCCCGGTACCTCTCAATCACCCACCCACCCTACGAGCAGTACTTC.

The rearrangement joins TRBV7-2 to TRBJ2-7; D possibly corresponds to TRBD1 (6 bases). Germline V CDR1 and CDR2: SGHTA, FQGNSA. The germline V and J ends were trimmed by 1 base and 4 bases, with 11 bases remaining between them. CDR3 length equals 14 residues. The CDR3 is CASSLVDRMYEQYF. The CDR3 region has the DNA TGTGCCAGCAGCTTAGTTGACAGGATGTACGAGCAGTACTTC.

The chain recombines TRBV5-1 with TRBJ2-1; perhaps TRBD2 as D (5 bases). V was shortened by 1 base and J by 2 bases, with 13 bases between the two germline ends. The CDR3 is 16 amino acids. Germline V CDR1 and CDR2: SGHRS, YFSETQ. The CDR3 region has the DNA TGCGCCAGCAGCTTGCAACCGCGGGCTACCTACAATGAGCAGTTCTTC. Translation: CASSLQPRATYNEQFF.

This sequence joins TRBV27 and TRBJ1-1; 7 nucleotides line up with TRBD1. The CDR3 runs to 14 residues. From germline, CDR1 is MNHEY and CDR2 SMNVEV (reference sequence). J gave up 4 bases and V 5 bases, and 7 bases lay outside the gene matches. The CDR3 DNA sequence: TGTGCCAGCAGTGCCTTGACAGGGACCACTGAAGCTTTCTTT. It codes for CASSALTGTTEAFF.

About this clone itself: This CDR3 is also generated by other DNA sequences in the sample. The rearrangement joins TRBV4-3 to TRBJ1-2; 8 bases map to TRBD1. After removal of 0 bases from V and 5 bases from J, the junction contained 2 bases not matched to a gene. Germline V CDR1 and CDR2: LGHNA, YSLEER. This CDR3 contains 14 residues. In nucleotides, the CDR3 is TGCGCCAGCAGCCAAGACCGGACAGGGTATGGCTACACCTTC. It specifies CASSQDRTGYGYTF.

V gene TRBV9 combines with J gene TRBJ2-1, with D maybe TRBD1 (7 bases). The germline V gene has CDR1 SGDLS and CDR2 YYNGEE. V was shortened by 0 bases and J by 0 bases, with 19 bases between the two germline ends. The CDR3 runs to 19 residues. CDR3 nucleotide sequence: TGTGCCAGCAGCGTAGGGGTAATGCAGGGGGGCAGCTCCTACAATGAGCAGTTCTTC. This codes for CASSVGVMQGGSSYNEQFF.

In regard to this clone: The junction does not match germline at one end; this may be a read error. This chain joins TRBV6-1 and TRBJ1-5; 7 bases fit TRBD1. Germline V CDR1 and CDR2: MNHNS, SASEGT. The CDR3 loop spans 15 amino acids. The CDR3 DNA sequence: TGTGCCAGCAGCGAAGACAGGGCCGGCAATCAGCCCCAGCATTTT. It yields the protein CASSEDRAGNQPQHF.

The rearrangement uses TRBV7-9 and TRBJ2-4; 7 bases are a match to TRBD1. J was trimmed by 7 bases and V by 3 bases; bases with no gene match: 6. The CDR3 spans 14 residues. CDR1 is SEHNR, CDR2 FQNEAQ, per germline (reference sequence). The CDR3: CASSFTGVGNIQYF. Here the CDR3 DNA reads TGTGCCAGCAGCTTCACAGGGGTAGGCAACATTCAGTACTTC.